The T cell receptor beta chain described here comes from a study of monozygotic twins with inflammatory bowel disease. TCRdb reworked the 5' RACE reads into one entry per CDR3 protein, no DNA. The sample includes about 300,000 distinct CDR3 sequences. The CDR3 is 16 amino acids. Germline CDR1 and CDR2: MDHEN and SYDVKM. The gene calls are TRBV28 and TRBJ2-2; no DNA is available, so the TRBD1 call from TCRdb remains unchecked. Sequenced sample: blood. This TCR was recovered from a human donor with ulcerative colitis or Crohn's disease, or a healthy co-twin of an affected twin (not recorded which). The CDR3 sequence is CASSSDGTGGLGELFF.